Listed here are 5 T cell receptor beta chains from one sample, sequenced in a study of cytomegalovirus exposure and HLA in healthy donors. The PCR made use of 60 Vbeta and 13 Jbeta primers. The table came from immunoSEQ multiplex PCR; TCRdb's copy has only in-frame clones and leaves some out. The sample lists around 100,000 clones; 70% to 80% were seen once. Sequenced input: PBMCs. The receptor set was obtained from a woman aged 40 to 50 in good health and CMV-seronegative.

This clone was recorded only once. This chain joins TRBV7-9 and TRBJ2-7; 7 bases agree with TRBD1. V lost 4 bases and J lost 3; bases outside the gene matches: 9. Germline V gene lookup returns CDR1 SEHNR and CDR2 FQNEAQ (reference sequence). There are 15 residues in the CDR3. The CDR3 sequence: CASSYQDRPYYEQYF. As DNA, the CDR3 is TGTGCCAGCAGCTACCAGGACAGGCCTTACTACGAGCAGTACTTC.

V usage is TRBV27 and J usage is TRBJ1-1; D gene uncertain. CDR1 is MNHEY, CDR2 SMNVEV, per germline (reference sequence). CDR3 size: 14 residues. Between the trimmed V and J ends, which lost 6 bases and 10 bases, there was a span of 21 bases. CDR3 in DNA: TGTGCCAGCAGGCCTTATTCGAGCCCACTCGGAGCTTTCTTT. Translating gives CASRPYSSPLGAFF.

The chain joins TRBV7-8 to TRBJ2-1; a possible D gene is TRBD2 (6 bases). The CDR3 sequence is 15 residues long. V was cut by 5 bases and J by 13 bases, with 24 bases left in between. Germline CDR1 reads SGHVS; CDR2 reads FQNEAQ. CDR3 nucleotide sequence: TGTGCCAGCAGCCAAGAAGGCGGGACTGCACGGGAACAGTTCTTC. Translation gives CASSQEGGTAREQFF.

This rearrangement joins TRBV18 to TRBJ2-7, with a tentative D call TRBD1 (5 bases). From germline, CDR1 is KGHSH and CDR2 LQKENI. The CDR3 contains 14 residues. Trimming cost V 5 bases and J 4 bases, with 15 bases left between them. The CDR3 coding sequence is TGTGCCAGCTCATTGGGTGGGGCCACTTACGAGCAGTACTTC. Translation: CASSLGGATYEQYF.

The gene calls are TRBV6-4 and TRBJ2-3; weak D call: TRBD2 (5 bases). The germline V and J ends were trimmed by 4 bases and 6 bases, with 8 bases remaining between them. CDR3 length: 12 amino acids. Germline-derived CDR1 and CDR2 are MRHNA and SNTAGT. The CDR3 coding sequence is TGTGCCAGCAGTGGTCCGGGGGATACGCAGTATTTT. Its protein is CASSGPGDTQYF.